Included here is one TCR beta chain sequence, with context. Its specificity is unknown. Compared with germline, one end of the junction differs, possibly owing to a read error. This sample is drawn from a study of T cell responses to AZD1222 COVID-19 vaccine. Study-wide results and limits: In the spike-specific TCR repertoire, nearly half reportedly target unmutated variant regions. Sampling that yielded the repertoires occurred only after the peak T cell response.

Generated by immunoSEQ multiplex PCR, the TCRdb table keeps only in-frame clones and is missing some. The table records approximately 94,000 clones, approximately 90% of them present only once. The sequencing here drew on peripheral blood, taken on day 0 of AZD1222 vaccination. The clonotype comes from an adult in good health.

The CDR3 loop is CASRRDRALIF. The CDR3 DNA sequence: TGTGCCAGCAGACGTGACAGGGCCCTGATCTTC. This chain uses TRBV12-3 or TRBV12-4 with TRBJ2-1, with 7 bases identical to TRBD1. The CDR3 has 11 residues.